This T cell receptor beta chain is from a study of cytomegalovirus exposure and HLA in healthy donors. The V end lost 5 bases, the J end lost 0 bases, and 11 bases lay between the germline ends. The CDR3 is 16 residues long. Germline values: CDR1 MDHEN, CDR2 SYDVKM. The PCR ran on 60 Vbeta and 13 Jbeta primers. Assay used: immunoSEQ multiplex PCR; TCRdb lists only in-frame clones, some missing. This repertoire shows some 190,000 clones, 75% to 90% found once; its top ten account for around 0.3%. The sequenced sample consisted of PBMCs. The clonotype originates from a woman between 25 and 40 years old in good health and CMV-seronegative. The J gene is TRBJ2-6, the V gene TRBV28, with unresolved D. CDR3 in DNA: TGTGCCAGCAGTCCACTAATGCTCTCTGGGGCCAACGTCCTGACTTTC. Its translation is CASSPLMLSGANVLTF.